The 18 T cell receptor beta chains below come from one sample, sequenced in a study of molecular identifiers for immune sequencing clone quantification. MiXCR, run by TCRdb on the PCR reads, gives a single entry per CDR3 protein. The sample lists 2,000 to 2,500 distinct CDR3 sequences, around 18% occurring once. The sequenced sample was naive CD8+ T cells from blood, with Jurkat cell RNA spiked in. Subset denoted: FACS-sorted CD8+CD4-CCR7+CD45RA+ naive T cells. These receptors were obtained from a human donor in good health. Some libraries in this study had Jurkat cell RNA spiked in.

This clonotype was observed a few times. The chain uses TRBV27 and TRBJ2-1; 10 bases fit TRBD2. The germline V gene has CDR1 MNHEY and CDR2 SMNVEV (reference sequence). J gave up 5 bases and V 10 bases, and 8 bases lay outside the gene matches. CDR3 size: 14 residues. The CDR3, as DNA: TGTGCCACAGCCCTAGCGGGAGAAGACAATGAGCAGTTCTTC. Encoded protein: CATALAGEDNEQFF.

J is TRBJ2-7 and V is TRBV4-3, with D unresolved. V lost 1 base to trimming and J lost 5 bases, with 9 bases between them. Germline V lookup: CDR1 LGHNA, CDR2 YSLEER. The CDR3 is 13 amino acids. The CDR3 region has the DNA TGCGCCAGCAGCCAAGTTGTAGGTAACGAGCAGTACTTC. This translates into CASSQVVGNEQYF.

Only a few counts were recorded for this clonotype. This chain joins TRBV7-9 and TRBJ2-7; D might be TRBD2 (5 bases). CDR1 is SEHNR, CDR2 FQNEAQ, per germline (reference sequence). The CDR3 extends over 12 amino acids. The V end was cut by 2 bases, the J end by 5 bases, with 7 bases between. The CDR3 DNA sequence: TGTGCCAGCAGCTTACCGGGGAACGAGCAGTACTTC. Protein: CASSLPGNEQYF.

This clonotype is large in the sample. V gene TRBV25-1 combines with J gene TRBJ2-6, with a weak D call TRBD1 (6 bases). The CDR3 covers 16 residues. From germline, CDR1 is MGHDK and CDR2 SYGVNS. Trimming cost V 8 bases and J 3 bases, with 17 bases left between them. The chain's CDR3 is CASRDTTLFGANVLTF. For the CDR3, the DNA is TGTGCCAGCCGGGACACAACCCTCTTTGGGGCCAACGTCCTGACTTTC.

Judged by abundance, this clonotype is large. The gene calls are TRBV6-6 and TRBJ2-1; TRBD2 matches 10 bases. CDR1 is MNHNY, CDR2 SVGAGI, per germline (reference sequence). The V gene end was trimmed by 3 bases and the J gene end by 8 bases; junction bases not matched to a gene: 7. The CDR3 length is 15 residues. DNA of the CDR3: TGTGCCAGCAGTTATCAGGCTAGCGGGAGTTATGAGCAGTTCTTC. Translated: CASSYQASGSYEQFF.

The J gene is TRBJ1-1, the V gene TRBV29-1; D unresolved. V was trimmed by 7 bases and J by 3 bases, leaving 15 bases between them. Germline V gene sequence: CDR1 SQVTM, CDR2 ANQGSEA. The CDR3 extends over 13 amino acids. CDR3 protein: CSARAAGDTEAFF. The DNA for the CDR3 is TGCAGCGCTAGGGCCGCCGGGGACACTGAAGCTTTCTTT.

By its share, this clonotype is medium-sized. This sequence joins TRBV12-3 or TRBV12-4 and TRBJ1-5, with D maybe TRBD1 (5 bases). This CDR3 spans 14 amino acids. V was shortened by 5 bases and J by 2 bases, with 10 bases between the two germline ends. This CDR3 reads CASSLRDGNQPQHF. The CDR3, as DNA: TGTGCCAGCAGTCTCCGGGACGGCAATCAGCCCCAGCATTTT.

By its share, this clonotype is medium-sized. The DNA for the CDR3 is TGTGCCAGCAGCTTGGGTCCTTCCTACAATGAGCAGTTCTTC. Amino acid sequence: CASSLGPSYNEQFF. The chain couples TRBV5-4 to TRBJ2-1; D gene uncertain. Trimming pared 0 bases from V and 1 base from J, leaving 5 bases between. Germline CDR1 SGHNT, CDR2 YYREEE (reference sequence). This CDR3 is 14 amino acids long.

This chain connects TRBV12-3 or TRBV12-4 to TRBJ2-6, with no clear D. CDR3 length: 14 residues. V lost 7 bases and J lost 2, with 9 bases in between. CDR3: CASTSQTGANVLTF. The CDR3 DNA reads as TGTGCCAGCACCTCCCAGACTGGGGCCAACGTCCTGACTTTC.

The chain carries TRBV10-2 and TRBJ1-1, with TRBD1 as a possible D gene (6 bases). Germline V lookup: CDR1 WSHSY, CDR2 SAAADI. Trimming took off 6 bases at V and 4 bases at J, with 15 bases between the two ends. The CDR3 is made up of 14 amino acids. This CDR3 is CASRGQPRGTEAFF. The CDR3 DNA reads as TGCGCCAGCAGAGGACAGCCCAGAGGCACTGAAGCTTTCTTT.

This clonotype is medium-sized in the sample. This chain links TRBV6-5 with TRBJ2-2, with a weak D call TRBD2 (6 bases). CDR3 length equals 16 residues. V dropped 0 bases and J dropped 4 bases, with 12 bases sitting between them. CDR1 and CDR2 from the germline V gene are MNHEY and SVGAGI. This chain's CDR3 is CASSYSLGGVTGELFF. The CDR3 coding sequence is TGTGCCAGCAGTTACTCTCTGGGGGGAGTCACCGGGGAGCTGTTTTTT.

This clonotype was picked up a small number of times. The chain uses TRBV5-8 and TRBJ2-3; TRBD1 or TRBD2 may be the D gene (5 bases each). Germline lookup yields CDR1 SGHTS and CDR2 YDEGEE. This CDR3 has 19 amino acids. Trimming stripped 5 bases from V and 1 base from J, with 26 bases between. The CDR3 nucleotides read TGTGCCAGCAGTTTGACGACAGCCTGGAGGAGTAGCGGCACAGATACGCAGTATTTT. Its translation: CASSLTTAWRSSGTDTQYF.

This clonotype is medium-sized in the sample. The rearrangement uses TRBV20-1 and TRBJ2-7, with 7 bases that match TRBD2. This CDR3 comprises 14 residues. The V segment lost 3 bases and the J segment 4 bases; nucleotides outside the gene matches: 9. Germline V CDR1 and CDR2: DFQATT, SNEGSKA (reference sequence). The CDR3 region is CSASPPGLQYEQYF. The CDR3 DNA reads TGCAGTGCTAGTCCCCCGGGACTACAATACGAGCAGTACTTC.

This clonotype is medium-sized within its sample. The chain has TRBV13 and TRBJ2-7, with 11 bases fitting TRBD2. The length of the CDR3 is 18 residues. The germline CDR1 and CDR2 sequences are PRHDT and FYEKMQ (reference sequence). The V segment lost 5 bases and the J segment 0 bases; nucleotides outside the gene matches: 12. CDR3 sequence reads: CASSRHPTSGAGSYEQYF. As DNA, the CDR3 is TGTGCCAGCAGCCGCCACCCGACTAGCGGGGCGGGCTCCTACGAGCAGTACTTC. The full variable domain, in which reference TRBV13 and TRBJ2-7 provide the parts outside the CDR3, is AAGVIQSPRHLIKEKRETATLKCYPIPRHDTVYWYQQGPGQDPQFLISFYEKMQSDKGSIPDRFSAQQFSDYHSELNMSSLELGDSALYFCASSRHPTSGAGSYEQYFGPGTRLTVT.

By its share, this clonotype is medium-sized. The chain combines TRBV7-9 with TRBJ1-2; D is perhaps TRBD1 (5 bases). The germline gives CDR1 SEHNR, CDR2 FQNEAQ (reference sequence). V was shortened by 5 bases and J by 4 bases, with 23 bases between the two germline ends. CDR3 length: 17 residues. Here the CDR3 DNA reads TGTGCCAGCAGCCCTGGGGACCGGGAGGAGAAGGTCTATGGCTACACCTTC. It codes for CASSPGDREEKVYGYTF.

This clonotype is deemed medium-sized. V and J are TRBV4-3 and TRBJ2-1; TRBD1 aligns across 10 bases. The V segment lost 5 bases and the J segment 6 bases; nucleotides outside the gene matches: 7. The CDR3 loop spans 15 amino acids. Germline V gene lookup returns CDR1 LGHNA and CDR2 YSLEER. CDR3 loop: CASSRTGTGVNEQFF. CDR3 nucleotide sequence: TGCGCCAGCAGCAGAACCGGGACAGGGGTCAATGAGCAGTTCTTC.

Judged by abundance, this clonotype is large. The CDR3 DNA reads as TGTGCCAGCAGCTTGTCGAGGGACGAGCAGTACTTC. It translates to CASSLSRDEQYF. V usage is TRBV5-6 and J usage is TRBJ2-7; D may be TRBD2 (5 bases). This CDR3 contains 12 residues. V lost 1 base and J 5 bases, leaving 7 bases between the germline ends. Germline CDR1 is SGHDT and CDR2 is YYEEEE.

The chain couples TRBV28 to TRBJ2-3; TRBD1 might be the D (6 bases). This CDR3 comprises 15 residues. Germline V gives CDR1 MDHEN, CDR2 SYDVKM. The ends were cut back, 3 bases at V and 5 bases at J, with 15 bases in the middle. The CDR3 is CASSFGGAGRDTQYF. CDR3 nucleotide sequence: TGTGCCAGCAGTTTTGGGGGCGCCGGTAGAGATACGCAGTATTTT.